The entry below gives a single T cell receptor (beta chain) sequence along with its context. The data originate from a study of T cell changes during pregnancy in multiple sclerosis. The CDR3 contains 16 residues. The ends were cut back, 6 bases at V and 0 bases at J, with 16 bases in the middle. Germline V lookup: CDR1 SGHNT, CDR2 YYREEE (reference sequence). Measured with immunoSEQ multiplex PCR; TCRdb has only the in-frame clones, and not every one. The sample includes 55,000 to 85,000 clones, 80% to 95% of them seen just once. This clonotype was obtained from a female donor with multiple sclerosis, enrolled in a pregnancy study. The specimen was CD4+ T cells from peripheral blood mononuclear cells, collected after pregnancy. The J gene is TRBJ2-4, the V gene TRBV5-4; no definite D call. The CDR3 nucleotides are TGTGCCAGCACGATCGGCGGCAGCGTAGCCAAAAACATTCAGTACTTC. It yields the protein CASTIGGSVAKNIQYF.